One sample yielded the 7 T cell receptor beta chains listed below, sequenced in a study of blood T cell repertoires in COVID-19. The data were produced by immunoSEQ multiplex PCR, yet TCRdb's version contains in-frame clones alone and is incomplete. The table has 150,000 to 200,000 clones, approximately 86% seen once. The specimen was peripheral blood. All receptors come from a man in his fifties or sixties with active or convalescent COVID-19.

The chain links TRBV20-1 to TRBJ1-5, with 8 bases fitting TRBD1. Germline values: CDR1 DFQATT, CDR2 SNEGSKA (reference sequence). There are 17 residues in the CDR3. Losses at the gene ends were 3 bases for V and 0 bases for J; bases not matched to a gene: 10. CDR3 in amino acids: CSASAGTGLYSNQPQHF. CDR3 in DNA: TGCAGTGCTAGTGCCGGGACAGGCCTATATAGCAATCAGCCCCAGCATTTT.

The chain carries TRBV7-2 and TRBJ2-7; perhaps TRBD2 as D (5 bases). This CDR3 is 16 amino acids long. The V and J ends lost 5 bases and 4 bases respectively, with 21 bases between them. The germline gives CDR1 SGHTA, CDR2 FQGNSA. The CDR3 loop is CASSPMWAVGGYEQYF. DNA for the CDR3: TGTGCCAGCAGCCCCATGTGGGCGGTCGGAGGTTACGAGCAGTACTTC.

The CDR3: CASSPHPQLAQGGDTQYF. CDR3 nucleotide sequence: TGTGCCAGCAGCCCACACCCCCAACTAGCGCAAGGGGGAGATACGCAGTATTTT. The chain uses TRBV3-1 (or the pseudogene TRBV3-2) and TRBJ2-3; tentative D call: TRBD2 (7 bases). V was clipped by 4 bases and J by 5 bases, with 25 bases between them. Germline assignment: CDR1 LGHDT and CDR2 YNNKEL (reference sequence). The CDR3 totals 18 residues.

The rearrangement joins TRBV30 to TRBJ1-5; D perhaps matches TRBD1 (5 bases). Trimming removed 2 bases at V and 4 bases at J, with 12 bases between. Germline V lookup: CDR1 GTSNPN, CDR2 SVGIG (reference sequence). There are 14 residues in the CDR3. CDR3 coding DNA: TGTGCCTGGAGTCTCGGCACAGGAAATCAGCCCCAGCATTTT. Protein sequence: CAWSLGTGNQPQHF.

The rearrangement links TRBV5-1 to TRBJ1-1; maybe TRBD1 (6 bases). V dropped 3 bases and J dropped 2 bases, with 14 bases sitting between them. The CDR3 length is 15 residues. Germline loops: CDR1 SGHRS, CDR2 YFSETQ. CDR3 sequence: CASSYSGQPNTEAFF. The CDR3 region has the DNA TGCGCCAGCAGCTACTCCGGACAGCCTAACACTGAAGCTTTCTTT.

V gene TRBV11-1 combines with J gene TRBJ1-3; maybe TRBD1 (6 bases). The CDR3 loop spans 16 amino acids. Germline CDR1 SGHAT, CDR2 FQDESV (reference sequence). The V gene lost 2 bases and the J gene lost 4 bases, with 15 bases spanning the gap. The CDR3 protein is CASSLQGHRFGNTIYF. The CDR3 DNA is TGTGCCAGCAGCTTACAGGGACACCGCTTCGGAAACACCATATATTTT.

This clone has a handful of counts. This rearrangement joins TRBV5-4 to TRBJ1-1; D call uncertain. Between the trimmed V and J ends, which lost 3 bases and 1 base, there was a span of 10 bases. CDR1 SGHNT and CDR2 YYREEE come from the germline V gene (reference sequence). This CDR3 contains 14 residues. CDR3 nucleotide sequence: TGTGCCAGCAGCTCGGAGGAGGGGAACACTGAAGCTTTCTTT. Amino acid sequence: CASSSEEGNTEAFF.